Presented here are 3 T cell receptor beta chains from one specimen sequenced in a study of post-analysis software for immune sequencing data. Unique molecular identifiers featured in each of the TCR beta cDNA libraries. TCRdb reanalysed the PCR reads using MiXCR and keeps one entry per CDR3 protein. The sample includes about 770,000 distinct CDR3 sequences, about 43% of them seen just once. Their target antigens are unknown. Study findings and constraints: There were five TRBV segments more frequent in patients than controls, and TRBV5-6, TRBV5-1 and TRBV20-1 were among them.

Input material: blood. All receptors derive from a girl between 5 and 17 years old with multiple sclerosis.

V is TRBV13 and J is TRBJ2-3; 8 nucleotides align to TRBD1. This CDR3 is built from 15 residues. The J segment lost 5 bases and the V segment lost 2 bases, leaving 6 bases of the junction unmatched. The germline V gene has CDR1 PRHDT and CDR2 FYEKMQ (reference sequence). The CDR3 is CASSLRTGKLDTQYF. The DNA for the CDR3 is TGTGCCAGCAGCTTAAGGACAGGGAAGTTAGATACGCAGTATTTT.

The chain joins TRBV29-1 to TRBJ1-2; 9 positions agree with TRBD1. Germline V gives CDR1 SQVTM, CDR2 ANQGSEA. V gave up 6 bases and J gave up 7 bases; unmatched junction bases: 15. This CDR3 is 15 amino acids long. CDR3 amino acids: CSVDLGFRQGGGYTF. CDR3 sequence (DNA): TGCAGCGTCGACTTGGGGTTCCGACAGGGGGGTGGCTACACCTTC.

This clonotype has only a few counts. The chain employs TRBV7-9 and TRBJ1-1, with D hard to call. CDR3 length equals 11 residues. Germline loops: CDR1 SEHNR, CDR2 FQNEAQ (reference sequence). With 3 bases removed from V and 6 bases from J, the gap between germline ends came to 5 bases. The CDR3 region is CASSFNAEAFF. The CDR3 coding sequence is TGTGCCAGCAGCTTCAACGCTGAAGCTTTCTTT.